The clone carrying this T cell receptor (beta chain) was detected a few times. The antigen is unknown. The sample originates from a study of cytotoxic CD8 clonotypes in ibrutinib-treated CLL. Study-wide context: Recorded responses included about 25 partial and 2 complete; following median about 68 months, approximately 15 stayed remitted and roughly 12 progressed. Mean per-sample yields comprised about 270,000 productive templates and 94,082 productive rearrangements.

The study, taken as a whole, reports: Under treatment, the uncommon public clonotypes either contracted or remained stable.

TCR beta libraries used 1.5 to 2 micrograms of DNA from cryopreserved PBMCs. This table comes from immunoSEQ multiplex PCR, and its TCRdb copy is limited to in-frame clones, with some not included. The table has under 45,000 clones, approximately 67% seen once; the top ten hold 6.5% to 8%. With V trimmed by 6 bases and J by 5 bases, 10 bases remained unmatched. This CDR3 comprises 16 residues. Germline values: CDR1 KGHSH, CDR2 LQKENI. This specimen consisted of PBMCs, obtained at disease progression, from a patient treated with ibrutinib. The chain is built from TRBV18 and TRBJ2-3, with 11 bases aligning to TRBD2. This receptor was taken from a human donor with chronic lymphocytic leukemia. The CDR3: CASSQLLAGVGDTQYF. DNA of the CDR3: TGTGCCAGCTCCCAACTACTAGCGGGAGTGGGAGATACGCAGTATTTT.